The 13 T cell receptor beta chains below all came from one sample that was sequenced in a study of cytomegalovirus exposure and HLA in healthy donors. Amplification used 60 Vbeta primers and 13 Jbeta primers. Repertoires were generated with immunoSEQ multiplex PCR, while TCRdb's copy carries only in-frame clones and drops some. The data contain under 150,000 clones, 75% to 85% of them singletons. The sample was PBMCs. The receptors here all came from a male donor in good health and CMV-seropositive.

The chain's CDR3 is CASSSDSTDTQYF. CDR3 in DNA: TGCGCCAGCAGCTCAGATAGCACAGATACGCAGTATTTT. This chain joins TRBV5-1 and TRBJ2-3; no clear D. Trimming pared 3 bases from V and 0 bases from J, leaving 5 bases between. Germline V gene data show CDR1 as SGHRS and CDR2 as YFSETQ. CDR3 length equals 13 residues.

This chain links TRBV27 with TRBJ2-1; 7 nucleotides line up with TRBD2. In germline, CDR1 is MNHEY, CDR2 SMNVEV (reference sequence). The CDR3 length is 12 residues. J lost 8 bases, V lost 2 bases, and 0 bases had no gene match. CDR3: CASSLGRDEQFF. The CDR3 DNA reads as TGTGCCAGCAGTTTAGGGAGGGATGAGCAGTTCTTC.

The V gene is TRBV9, the J gene TRBJ2-3; 8 nucleotides agree with TRBD2. CDR3 length: 16 amino acids. The junction had 10 bases not matched to a gene; V was cut back by 4 bases and J by 3 bases. Germline assignment: CDR1 SGDLS and CDR2 YYNGEE. Written as DNA, the CDR3 is TGTGCCAGCAGCCCGGGAGGGAGCCCCGGGACAGATACGCAGTATTTT. This translates into CASSPGGSPGTDTQYF.

The chain combines TRBV19 with TRBJ2-5, with 11 bases aligning to TRBD2. V trimming: 8 bases; J trimming: 5 bases; junction bases outside the gene matches: 10. CDR3 length: 15 residues. Germline-derived CDR1 and CDR2 are LNHDA and SQIVND (reference sequence). The CDR3 spells CASSVSGRARETQYF. DNA for the CDR3: TGTGCCAGTTCGGTTAGCGGGAGGGCCCGCGAGACCCAGTACTTC.

The sample holds a few counts of this clone. This sequence joins TRBV5-4 and TRBJ1-2; 10 nucleotides align to TRBD1. This CDR3 is built from 14 residues. With 3 bases clipped from V and 8 bases from J, the junction kept 7 bases outside the gene matches. CDR1 is SGHNT, CDR2 YYREEE, per germline (reference sequence). In DNA, the CDR3 is TGTGCCAGCAGCTCTATTGACAGGGGGCTAGGCTACACCTTC. This codes for CASSSIDRGLGYTF. The complete variable domain, with remaining parts taken from reference TRBV5-4 and TRBJ1-2, reads ETGVTQSPTHLIKTRGQQVTLRCSSQSGHNTVSWYQQALGQGPQFIFQYYREEENGRGNFPPRFSGLQFPNYSSELNVNALELDDSALYLCASSSIDRGLGYTFGSGTRLTVV.

This rearrangement joins TRBV5-1 to TRBJ2-7, with D maybe TRBD2 (5 bases). Trimming removed 0 bases at V and 2 bases at J, with 12 bases between. CDR3 length: 15 residues. Germline CDR1 reads SGHRS; CDR2 reads YFSETQ. The CDR3 region has the DNA TGCGCCAGCAGCTTGGTCGGCGGAGGCACCTACGAGCAGTACTTC. It encodes CASSLVGGGTYEQYF.

V is TRBV30 and J is TRBJ2-7; possible D gene TRBD2, 6 bases. Germline lookup yields CDR1 GTSNPN and CDR2 SVGIG (reference sequence). The CDR3 covers 14 residues. Trimming pared 2 bases from V and 0 bases from J, leaving 11 bases between. The CDR3 bases are TGTGCCTGGAGTCGGGACGGGAGCTCCTACGAGCAGTACTTC. Translated: CAWSRDGSSYEQYF.

The V gene is TRBV10-3, the J gene TRBJ2-3; 8 bases align to TRBD2. Germline values: CDR1 ENHRY, CDR2 SYGVKD. The CDR3 runs 11 residues. The CDR3 nucleotides are TGTGCGGCGGGGGGCCCAGATACGCAGTATTTT. The encoded protein is CAAGGPDTQYF.

The chain links TRBV6-4 to TRBJ2-3; 11 bases map to TRBD2. Trimming cost V 6 bases and J 0 bases; bases outside gene matches: 2. The CDR3 is made up of 15 amino acids. CDR1 MRHNA and CDR2 SNTAGT come from the germline V gene. In DNA form, the CDR3 reads TGTGCCAGCAGCACTAGCGGGGGAAGCACAGATACGCAGTATTTT. It translates to CASSTSGGSTDTQYF.

The chain joins TRBV7-6 to TRBJ2-1; a possible D gene is TRBD2 (5 bases). The CDR3 runs to 15 residues. The V gene's germline CDR1 is SGHVS and CDR2 FNYEAQ. V was trimmed by 0 bases and J by 3 bases, leaving 9 bases between them. The CDR3 region is CASSLAGASYNEQFF. Here the CDR3 DNA reads TGTGCCAGCAGCTTAGCGGGAGCGAGCTACAATGAGCAGTTCTTC.

The rearrangement links TRBV6-5 to TRBJ1-1; D gene uncertain. Germline lookup yields CDR1 MNHEY and CDR2 SVGAGI. V lost 3 bases and J lost 5, with 13 bases in between. The CDR3 consists of 14 residues. CDR3 residues: CASSYGVLETEAFF. DNA for the CDR3: TGTGCCAGCAGTTATGGAGTGCTCGAAACTGAAGCTTTCTTT.

This chain connects TRBV7-2 to TRBJ2-6, with D uncertain. CDR3 length: 14 residues. V was shortened by 2 bases and J by 2 bases, with 4 bases between the two germline ends. CDR1 SGHTA and CDR2 FQGNSA come from the germline V gene. In DNA, the CDR3 is TGTGCCAGCAGCTTATCAGCTGGGGCCAACGTCCTGACTTTC. Translated: CASSLSAGANVLTF. The full variable domain, in which reference TRBV7-2 and TRBJ2-6 provide the parts outside the CDR3, is GAGVSQSPSNKVTEKGKDVELRCDPISGHTALYWYRQSLGQGLEFLIYFQGNSAPDKSGLPSDRFSAERTGGSVSTLTIQRTQQEDSAVYLCASSLSAGANVLTFGAGSRLTVL.

The chain has TRBV7-9 and TRBJ2-5; D is possibly TRBD2 (6 bases). The DNA end is more similar to TRBJ2-7, so the J call may be wrong. Germline assignment: CDR1 SEHNR and CDR2 FQNEAQ (reference sequence). The CDR3 covers 13 residues. This CDR3 is CASSRPLGSEQYF. For the CDR3, the DNA is TGTGCCAGCAGCCGCCCACTCGGGAGCGAGCAGTACTTC.